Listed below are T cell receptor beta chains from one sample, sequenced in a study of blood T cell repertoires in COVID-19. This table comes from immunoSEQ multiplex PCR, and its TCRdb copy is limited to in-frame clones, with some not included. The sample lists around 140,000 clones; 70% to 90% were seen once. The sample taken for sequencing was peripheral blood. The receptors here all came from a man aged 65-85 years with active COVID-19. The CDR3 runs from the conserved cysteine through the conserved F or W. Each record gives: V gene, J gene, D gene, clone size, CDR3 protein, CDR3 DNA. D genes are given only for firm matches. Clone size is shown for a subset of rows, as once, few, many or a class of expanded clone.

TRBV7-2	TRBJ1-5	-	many	CASSPDRNQPQHF	TGTGCCAGCAGCCCAGACAGGAACCAGCCCCAGCATTTT
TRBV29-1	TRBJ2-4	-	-	CSASPEHAKNIQYF	TGCAGCGCTTCTCCCGAACATGCCAAAAACATTCAGTACTTC
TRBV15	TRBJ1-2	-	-	CATSPFKSNYGYTF	TGTGCCACCAGCCCGTTTAAATCCAACTATGGCTACACCTTC
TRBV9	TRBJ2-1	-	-	CASSALPGANGNEQFF	TGTGCCAGCAGCGCTCTCCCTGGGGCAAACGGCAATGAGCAGTTCTTC
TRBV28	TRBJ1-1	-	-	CASKGQLNTEAFF	TGTGCCAGCAAGGGGCAGTTAAACACTGAAGCTTTCTTT
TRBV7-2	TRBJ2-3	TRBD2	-	CASSLSGITDTQYF	TGTGCCAGCAGCTTAAGCGGGATCACAGATACGCAGTATTTT
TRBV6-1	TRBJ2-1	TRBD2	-	CASSEQGSGGFNEQFF	TGTGCCAGCAGTGAACAGGGATCGGGGGGATTCAATGAGCAGTTCTTC
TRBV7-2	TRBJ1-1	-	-	CASSLRGNTEAFF	TGTGCCAGCAGCTTACGGGGAAACACTGAAGCTTTCTTT
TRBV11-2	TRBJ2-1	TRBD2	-	CASSQSGLAGARGQFF	TGTGCCAGCAGCCAAAGCGGACTAGCGGGAGCGAGGGGGCAGTTCTTC
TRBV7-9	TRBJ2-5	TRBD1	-	CASRQGQTESETQYF	TGTGCCAGCAGACAGGGACAGACTGAAAGTGAGACCCAGTACTTC
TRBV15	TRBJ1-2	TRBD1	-	CATSRGQGANYGYTF	TGTGCCACCAGCAGAGGACAGGGGGCCAACTATGGCTACACCTTC
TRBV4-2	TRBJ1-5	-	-	CASSQEAGEGISNQPQHF	TGTGCCAGCAGCCAAGAAGCCGGGGAGGGTATTAGCAATCAGCCCCAGCATTTT
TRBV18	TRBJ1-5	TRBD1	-	CASSPSGTGTQPQHF	TGTGCCAGCTCACCCTCCGGGACAGGGACCCAGCCCCAGCATTTT
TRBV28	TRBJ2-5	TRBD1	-	CASSLRRGTGLWGRETQYF	TGTGCCAGCAGTTTGAGGCGCGGGACAGGGCTCTGGGGGAGAGAGACCCAGTACTTC
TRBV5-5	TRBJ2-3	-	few	CASSFVPRQVPSSTDTQYF	TGTGCCAGCAGCTTCGTACCGAGACAGGTCCCCTCTAGCACAGATACGCAGTATTTT
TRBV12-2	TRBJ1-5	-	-	CASRTTTGGSNQPQHF	TGTGCAAGTCGAACGACTACAGGGGGCTCGAATCAGCCCCAGCATTTT
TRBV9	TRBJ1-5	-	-	CASSVMGDSNQPQHF	TGTGCCAGCAGCGTAATGGGAGATAGCAATCAGCCCCAGCATTTT
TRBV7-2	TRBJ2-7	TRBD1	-	CASSRSLGTGTYEQYF	TGTGCCAGCAGTCGCAGTCTCGGGACAGGGACATACGAGCAGTACTTC
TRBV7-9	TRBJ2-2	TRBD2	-	CASSLGLAGVIANTGELFF	TGTGCCAGCAGCTTAGGACTAGCGGGAGTAATAGCGAACACCGGGGAGCTGTTTTTT
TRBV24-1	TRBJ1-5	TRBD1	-	CATSDDPGTGEDQPQHF	TGTGCCACCAGTGATGATCCTGGGACAGGGGAGGATCAGCCCCAGCATTTT
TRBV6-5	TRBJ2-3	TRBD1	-	CASSLQGGTDTQYF	TGTGCCAGCAGTCTACAGGGGGGCACAGATACGCAGTATTTT
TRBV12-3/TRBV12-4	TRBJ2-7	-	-	CASSRDTGYEQYF	TGTGCCAGCAGTAGGGACACCGGCTACGAGCAGTACTTC
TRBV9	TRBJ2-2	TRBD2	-	CASSSYLAGGPTGELFF	TGTGCCAGCAGCTCTTACCTAGCGGGAGGGCCGACCGGGGAGCTGTTTTTT
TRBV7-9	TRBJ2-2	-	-	CASSLAGRPTGELFF	TGTGCCAGCAGCTTAGCTGGGCGACCCACCGGGGAGCTGTTTTTT
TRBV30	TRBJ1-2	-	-	CALEGGPGGYTF	TGTGCCTTGGAGGGAGGGCCGGGAGGCTACACCTTC
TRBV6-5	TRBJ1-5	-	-	CATRDTNFSNQPQHF	TGTGCCACCCGGGACACGAACTTTAGCAATCAGCCCCAGCATTTT
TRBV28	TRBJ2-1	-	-	CASSFFDEQFF	TGTGCCAGCAGTTTCTTTGATGAGCAGTTCTTC
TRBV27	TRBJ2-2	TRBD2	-	CASSPWTSGSSGELFF	TGTGCCAGCAGTCCCTGGACTAGCGGGAGCAGCGGGGAGCTGTTTTTT
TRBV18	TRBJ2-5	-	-	CASSPRSGQQETQYF	TGTGCCAGCTCACCACGCTCCGGACAGCAAGAGACCCAGTACTTC
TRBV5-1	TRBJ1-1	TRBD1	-	CASSLEGTDRDTEAFF	TGCGCCAGCAGCTTGGAGGGGACAGATCGGGACACTGAAGCTTTCTTT
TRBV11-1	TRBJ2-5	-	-	CASSLAGSQETQYF	TGTGCCAGCAGCTTAGCTGGCTCACAAGAGACCCAGTACTTC
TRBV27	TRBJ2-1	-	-	CASSLYSSNEQFF	TGTGCCAGCAGTTTATATAGTTCCAATGAGCAGTTCTTC
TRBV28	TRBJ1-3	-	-	CASSFIGIGGGSEAGNTIYF	TGTGCCAGCAGTTTCATTGGGATTGGGGGAGGGAGCGAGGCTGGAAACACCATATATTTT
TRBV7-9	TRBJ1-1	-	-	CASSLPRDKEAFF	TGTGCCAGCAGCTTACCCCGGGACAAGGAAGCTTTCTTT
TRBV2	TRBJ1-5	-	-	CASSLAGHSNQPQHF	TGTGCCAGCAGTCTCGCGGGTCATAGCAATCAGCCCCAGCATTTT
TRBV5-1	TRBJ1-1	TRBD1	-	CASSRDRGGSEAFF	TGCGCCAGCAGCAGAGACAGGGGGGGATCTGAAGCTTTCTTT
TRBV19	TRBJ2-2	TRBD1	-	CASSLGTGVSGLNTGELFF	TGTGCCAGTAGTCTCGGGACAGGGGTAAGCGGGCTTAACACCGGGGAGCTGTTTTTT
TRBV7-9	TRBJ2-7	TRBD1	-	CASSVEIGTGGREQYF	TGTGCCAGCAGCGTAGAAATCGGGACAGGGGGTCGCGAGCAGTACTTC
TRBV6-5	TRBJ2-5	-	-	CASSPLDSQETQYF	TGTGCCAGCAGTCCCCTTGACTCCCAAGAGACCCAGTACTTC
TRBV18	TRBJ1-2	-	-	CASSPPRTPGLNYGYTF	TGTGCCAGCTCACCACCGCGGACCCCGGGATTAAACTATGGCTACACCTTC
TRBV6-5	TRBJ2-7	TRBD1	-	CASGGQAAYEQYF	TGTGCCAGCGGGGGACAGGCGGCCTACGAGCAGTACTTC
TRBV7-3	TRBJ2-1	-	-	CASSPLGGEGEQFF	TGTGCCAGCAGCCCCCTGGGGGGAGAGGGGGAGCAGTTCTTC
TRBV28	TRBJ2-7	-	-	CASSFGRQAFLDF	TGTGCCAGCAGTTTTGGGAGACAGGCCTTCTTGGACTTC
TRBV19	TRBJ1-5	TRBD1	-	CASNPGQVGNQPQHF	TGTGCCAGTAACCCAGGACAGGTAGGAAATCAGCCCCAGCATTTT
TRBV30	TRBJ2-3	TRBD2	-	CAWTPLAGGGTDTQYF	TGTGCCTGGACCCCCTTAGCGGGAGGCGGCACAGATACGCAGTATTTT